The 26 T cell receptor beta chains below were found in one sample sequenced in a study of glioma-infiltrating T cells after dendritic cell vaccination. Sequencing used immunoSEQ multiplex PCR; TCRdb keeps in-frame clones, though not all of them. The sample shows approximately 100,000 clones, about four fifths of them seen only once. The material was blood, obtained before dendritic cell vaccination. These receptors originate from a human donor with glioblastoma.

The rearrangement joins TRBV7-2 to TRBJ2-3; 8 bases line up with TRBD2. The V and J ends lost 5 bases and 4 bases, in that order; junction bases with no gene match: 2. The CDR3 is 13 residues long. The germline CDR1 and CDR2 sequences are SGHTA and FQGNSA. The CDR3 bases are TGTGCCAGCAGCCGGGGGGGGCCAGATACGCAGTATTTT. It yields the protein CASSRGGPDTQYF.

V usage is TRBV30 and J usage is TRBJ1-5; tentative D call: TRBD1 (6 bases). Trimming stripped 1 base from V and 0 bases from J, with 13 bases between. In germline, CDR1 is GTSNPN, CDR2 SVGIG (reference sequence). This CDR3 region has 16 residues. CDR3 sequence: CAWSAPTGISNQPQHF. CDR3 nucleotides: TGTGCCTGGAGTGCCCCGACAGGTATTAGCAATCAGCCCCAGCATTTT.

This sequence joins TRBV19 and TRBJ2-7; the D gene is possibly TRBD2 (6 bases). This CDR3 has 15 residues. Germline V CDR1 and CDR2: LNHDA, SQIVND (reference sequence). V was pared by 6 bases and J by 7 bases, with 22 bases between. This CDR3 reads CASSPTKDLGGEQYF. CDR3 sequence (DNA): TGTGCCAGTAGCCCAACCAAGGACTTGGGGGGAGAGCAGTACTTC.

The chain has TRBV6-5 and TRBJ1-6; D is perhaps TRBD1 (5 bases). Trimming removed 6 bases from V and 4 bases from J, with 10 bases in between. The CDR3 totals 14 residues. Germline assignment: CDR1 MNHEY and CDR2 SVGAGI. The CDR3 nucleotides read TGTGCCAGCAGACGCGGACATTATAATTCACCCCTCCACTTT. It encodes CASRRGHYNSPLHF.

This clone came up a few times. The chain is built from TRBV13 and TRBJ1-5; D remains ambiguous. V was cut by 6 bases and J by 0 bases, with 9 bases left in between. This CDR3 region has 14 residues. Germline V gene lookup returns CDR1 PRHDT and CDR2 FYEKMQ (reference sequence). The CDR3 here is CASSNAYSNQPQHF. The CDR3 DNA is TGTGCCAGCAGTAATGCCTATAGCAATCAGCCCCAGCATTTT.

This clone has only a few counts. This chain links TRBV4-3 with TRBJ1-1; possibly TRBD1 for D (5 bases). Germline CDR1 and CDR2: LGHNA and YSLEER. Trimming took off 4 bases at V and 0 bases at J, with 15 bases between the two ends. The CDR3 has 16 amino acids. CDR3 loop: CASSPTGGTMNTEAFF. The CDR3 DNA sequence: TGCGCCAGCAGCCCCACGGGGGGGACGATGAACACTGAAGCTTTCTTT.

The chain joins TRBV7-9 to TRBJ2-5, with 8 positions matching TRBD2. Per the germline V gene, CDR1 is SEHNR and CDR2 is FQNEAQ (reference sequence). The CDR3 is 14 residues long. V gave up 4 bases and J gave up 2 bases; unmatched junction bases: 3. The CDR3 region is CASSWGLGQETQYF. The CDR3, as DNA: TGTGCCAGCAGCTGGGGACTAGGACAAGAGACCCAGTACTTC.

The chain is built from TRBV30 and TRBJ2-5; 9 bases line up with TRBD2. Germline V lookup: CDR1 GTSNPN, CDR2 SVGIG (reference sequence). This CDR3 is built from 12 residues. The V gene end was trimmed by 4 bases and the J gene end by 5 bases; junction bases not matched to a gene: 2. CDR3 sequence: CAWTAGGETQYF. CDR3 sequence (DNA): TGTGCCTGGACGGCGGGGGGGGAGACCCAGTACTTC.

The rearrangement uses TRBV7-2 and TRBJ2-5; 8 nucleotides match TRBD2. V lost 1 base and J lost 4; bases outside the gene matches: 11. Germline CDR1 reads SGHTA; CDR2 reads FQGNSA. The CDR3 is 17 amino acids. The CDR3 reads CASSLEGPRAGGETQYF. The CDR3 DNA reads TGTGCCAGCAGCTTAGAAGGTCCTCGGGCGGGGGGAGAGACCCAGTACTTC.

The rearrangement links TRBV11-2 to TRBJ2-3; D remains unclear. V gave up 6 bases and J gave up 0 bases, with 7 bases separating them. The CDR3 covers 13 residues. Germline CDR1 reads SGHAT; CDR2 reads FQNNGV. DNA for the CDR3: TGTGCCAGCAGTACACAGAGCACAGATACGCAGTATTTT. This gives the protein CASSTQSTDTQYF.

The chain links TRBV9 to TRBJ1-1; perhaps TRBD1 as D (5 bases). CDR1 SGDLS and CDR2 YYNGEE come from the germline V gene. Trimming removed 2 bases from V and 0 bases from J, with 14 bases in between. This CDR3 is 16 amino acids long. CDR3: CASSVGSLDMNTEAFF. The CDR3 nucleotides are TGTGCCAGCAGCGTCGGATCCTTGGACATGAACACTGAAGCTTTCTTT.

The CDR3 DNA reads TGTGCCAGCAGCGCTGGACTAGCGGGGGCTCTCCAAGAGACCCAGTACTTC. Its protein product is CASSAGLAGALQETQYF. V usage is TRBV5-4 and J usage is TRBJ2-5; 13 bases map to TRBD2. Losses at the gene ends were 4 bases for V and 1 base for J; bases not matched to a gene: 7. The CDR3 has 17 amino acids. Germline loops: CDR1 SGHNT, CDR2 YYREEE (reference sequence).

The chain couples TRBV13 to TRBJ2-7, with TRBD2 matching over 8 bases. The V gene end was trimmed by 10 bases and the J gene end by 2 bases; junction bases not matched to a gene: 7. Germline V lookup: CDR1 PRHDT, CDR2 FYEKMQ (reference sequence). The CDR3 consists of 13 residues. The CDR3 loop reads CATSAGGPYEQYF. The CDR3 DNA reads TGTGCCACTTCTGCGGGGGGCCCCTACGAGCAGTACTTC. Using reference TRBV13 and TRBJ2-7 for the parts outside the CDR3, the full variable domain is AAGVIQSPRHLIKEKRETATLKCYPIPRHDTVYWYQQGPGQDPQFLISFYEKMQSDKGSIPDRFSAQQFSDYHSELNMSSLELGDSALYFCATSAGGPYEQYFGPGTRLTVT.

V usage is TRBV5-1 and J usage is TRBJ2-5; perhaps TRBD2 as D (6 bases). The CDR3 is 14 amino acids. V shed 2 bases and J shed 5 bases, with 13 bases lying between them. Germline V gene sequence: CDR1 SGHRS, CDR2 YFSETQ. The CDR3 DNA reads TGCGCCAGCAGCTTTTCTGCGGGGAGGGAGACCCAGTACTTC. Translation gives CASSFSAGRETQYF.

The rearrangement uses TRBV2 and TRBJ1-2, with D perhaps matching TRBD1 (6 bases). V lost 7 bases, J lost 3 bases, and 15 bases lay in between. Looked up from germline, CDR1 is SNHLY and CDR2 is FYNNEI. The CDR3 totals 14 residues. Here the CDR3 DNA reads TGTGCCAGCACTCTCGAGCAGGGGTACTATGGCTACACCTTC. This codes for CASTLEQGYYGYTF.

V gene TRBV4-1 combines with J gene TRBJ2-2; D is perhaps TRBD2 (7 bases). The CDR3 spans 15 residues. Germline loops: CDR1 MGHRA, CDR2 YSYEKL. Trimming took 8 bases from V and 2 from J, leaving 15 bases between them. In DNA, the CDR3 is TGCGCCAGCGGCCCCGGGGGGCTTAACACCGGGGAGCTGTTTTTT. Translated, it gives CASGPGGLNTGELFF.

The V gene is TRBV9, the J gene TRBJ2-7; the D is unclear. The V end lost 3 bases, the J end lost 6 bases, and 10 bases lay between the germline ends. CDR1 is SGDLS and CDR2 is YYNGEE in the germline V gene. The CDR3 contains 12 residues. The CDR3 coding sequence is TGTGCCAGCAGCGCCGACAAAGGCGAGCAGTACTTC. This encodes CASSADKGEQYF.

V is TRBV7-9 and J is TRBJ1-1; D not resolved. V gave up 10 bases and J gave up 7 bases, with 13 bases separating them. The CDR3 totals 11 residues. CDR1 is SEHNR, CDR2 FQNEAQ, per germline (reference sequence). CDR3: CATFYVNEAFF. The CDR3, as DNA: TGTGCCACCTTCTACGTCAATGAAGCTTTCTTT.

The chain has TRBV11-1 and TRBJ2-5; 11 bases fit TRBD2. Trimming cost V 3 bases and J 1 base; bases outside gene matches: 4. The CDR3 has 16 amino acids. The V gene's germline CDR1 is SGHAT and CDR2 FQDESV (reference sequence). The CDR3 loop reads CASSFPSGGTQETQYF. The CDR3 nucleotides are TGTGCCAGCAGCTTCCCTAGCGGGGGGACCCAAGAGACCCAGTACTTC.

The chain is built from TRBV4-2 and TRBJ2-4; 7 bases are a match to TRBD2. The V and J ends lost 1 base and 9 bases, in that order; junction bases with no gene match: 12. The CDR3 covers 16 residues. The germline V gene encodes CDR1 LGHNA and CDR2 YNFKEQ. The CDR3 coding sequence is TGTGCCAGCAGCCAAGTTATAGGACTAGGTCACAGCATTCAGTACTTC. It specifies CASSQVIGLGHSIQYF.

The V and J genes are TRBV9 and TRBJ1-3; a weak D match, TRBD1 (5 bases). Germline V gene data show CDR1 as SGDLS and CDR2 as YYNGEE. V was trimmed by 0 bases and J by 0 bases, leaving 16 bases between them. The CDR3 extends over 18 amino acids. The CDR3 coding sequence is TGTGCCAGCAGCGTAGCTGGAAGGGACTCTACCTCTGGAAACACCATATATTTT. This codes for CASSVAGRDSTSGNTIYF.

The rearrangement links TRBV5-5 to TRBJ1-1; D is possibly TRBD1 (5 bases). CDR1 is SGHKS, CDR2 YYEKEE, per germline (reference sequence). Trimming took 4 bases from V and 6 from J, leaving 19 bases between them. CDR3 length equals 15 residues. CDR3 in DNA: TGTGCCAGCAGCCAAATCAGACAGTTGCTACCTGAAGCTTTCTTT. Protein product: CASSQIRQLLPEAFF.

This sequence joins TRBV4-1 and TRBJ2-3; 10 nucleotides line up with TRBD2. Germline trimming cut 4 bases from V and 5 bases from J; bases unmatched to any gene: 15. Per germline, CDR1 MGHRA and CDR2 YSYEKL. The CDR3 has 18 amino acids. The CDR3 DNA reads TGCGCCAGCAGCCCCCCTCGGAGAACTAGCGGGGAGGGAGATACGCAGTATTTT. It encodes CASSPPRRTSGEGDTQYF.

The rearrangement joins TRBV19 to TRBJ2-1; 14 bases are a match to TRBD2. Trimming at V came to 5 bases and at J to 0 bases, leaving 9 bases not matched to a gene. CDR3 size: 19 residues. The germline gives CDR1 LNHDA, CDR2 SQIVND (reference sequence). The CDR3 sequence is CASSARLAGGSISYNEQFF. The CDR3 bases are TGTGCCAGTAGTGCTAGACTAGCGGGGGGGTCAATCTCCTACAATGAGCAGTTCTTC.

The rearrangement joins TRBV2 to TRBJ2-1; 10 bases are a match to TRBD1. Germline V gives CDR1 SNHLY, CDR2 FYNNEI. Germline trimming cut 8 bases from V and 8 bases from J; bases unmatched to any gene: 9. This CDR3 spans 14 amino acids. The CDR3 is CASGGDRGSDEQFF. The CDR3 coding sequence is TGTGCCAGCGGGGGGGACAGGGGTAGCGATGAGCAGTTCTTC.

The chain joins TRBV29-1 to TRBJ2-1, with 12 positions matching TRBD2. Germline loops: CDR1 SQVTM, CDR2 ANQGSEA. V shed 3 bases, J shed 6 bases, and the junction held 3 bases outside the gene matches. The CDR3 is made up of 14 amino acids. The CDR3 nucleotides read TGCAGCGTTGACCTAGCGGGGGGGGTCAATGAGCAGTTCTTC. This codes for CSVDLAGGVNEQFF.